The present TCR beta chain was sequenced within a study of control samples from healthy donors and cancer patients. Trimming at V came to 1 base and at J to 14 bases, leaving 9 bases not matched to a gene. The CDR3 spans 13 residues. The germline CDR1 and CDR2 sequences are GTSNPN and SVGIG (reference sequence). The table came from immunoSEQ multiplex PCR; TCRdb's copy has only in-frame clones and leaves some out. The sample yields 52,000 or so clones, roughly 92% seen once. The sequenced material came from blood. This chain links TRBV30 with TRBJ2-1; TRBD2 aligns across 9 bases. The clonotype originates from a man aged 25-45 years in good health. CDR3 coding DNA: TGTGCCTGGAGTGACCTAGCGGGGCTGGGGAAGTTCTTC. Its protein is CAWSDLAGLGKFF.